These 32 T cell receptor beta chains originate from one sample sequenced in a study of OX40 agonist ivuxolimab in advanced cancers. Measured with immunoSEQ multiplex PCR; TCRdb has only the in-frame clones, and not every one. The sample holds some 20,000 clones; about 83% are singletons and the top ten take 23%. The sample here was CD4+ or CD8+ T cells sorted from blood, taken in a trial of the OX40 agonist ivuxolimab. The receptors come from an adult with an advanced solid tumor such as melanoma, head and neck, liver or kidney cancer.

This chain connects TRBV19 to TRBJ2-5; D gene unclear. The CDR3 consists of 16 residues. Germline lookup yields CDR1 LNHDA and CDR2 SQIVND (reference sequence). Trimming removed 3 bases from V and 4 bases from J, with 18 bases in between. CDR3 nucleotide sequence: TGTGCCAGTAGTATTTGGGCCGTCACGGCCGGAGAGACCCAGTACTTC. Translated: CASSIWAVTAGETQYF.

The chain links TRBV28 to TRBJ2-3; 7 positions agree with TRBD2. V trimming: 1 base; J trimming: 1 base; junction bases outside the gene matches: 2. Looked up from germline, CDR1 is MDHEN and CDR2 is SYDVKM. This CDR3 has 15 residues. CDR3 in DNA: TGTGCCAGCAGTTTATTCAGCGGGGGCACAGATACGCAGTATTTT. Encoded protein: CASSLFSGGTDTQYF.

V is TRBV5-5 and J is TRBJ2-3; perhaps TRBD2 as D (5 bases). The CDR3 totals 16 residues. V shed 1 base and J shed 3 bases, with 15 bases lying between them. The V gene's germline CDR1 is SGHKS and CDR2 YYEKEE (reference sequence). CDR3 loop: CASSLRPQRRTDTQYF. The CDR3 coding sequence is TGTGCCAGCAGCTTGAGGCCACAGCGGAGGACAGATACGCAGTATTTT.

The chain has TRBV6-5 and TRBJ1-2; tentative D call: TRBD1 (5 bases). The CDR3 covers 12 residues. The V end was cut by 8 bases, the J end by 5 bases, with 12 bases between. Looked up from germline, CDR1 is MNHEY and CDR2 is SVGAGI. Here the CDR3 DNA reads TGTGCCAGCCTATCAGGGCCATATGGCTACACCTTC. Its protein is CASLSGPYGYTF.

The rearrangement uses TRBV5-6 and TRBJ2-7; D gene uncertain. Per the germline V gene, CDR1 is SGHDT and CDR2 is YYEEEE. Trimming removed 1 base at V and 0 bases at J, with 14 bases between. The CDR3 loop spans 16 amino acids. CDR3 sequence: CASSLLGPVLSYEQYF. The DNA of the CDR3 is TGTGCCAGCAGCTTGCTTGGACCAGTCCTCTCCTACGAGCAGTACTTC.

The chain couples TRBV5-1 to TRBJ2-2; D may be TRBD1 or TRBD2 (5 bases each). The germline V gene has CDR1 SGHRS and CDR2 YFSETQ. The ends were cut back, 5 bases at V and 0 bases at J, with 23 bases in the middle. The CDR3 extends over 19 amino acids. Here the CDR3 reads CASSLRRWGRETNTGELFF. CDR3 sequence (DNA): TGCGCCAGCAGTCTTCGGAGGTGGGGCAGGGAAACGAACACCGGGGAGCTGTTTTTT. Full variable domain (missing parts from reference TRBV5-1 and TRBJ2-2): KAGVTQTPRYLIKTRGQQVTLSCSPISGHRSVSWYQQTPGQGLQFLFEYFSETQRNKGNFPGRFSGRQFSNSRSEMNVSTLELGDSALYLCASSLRRWGRETNTGELFFGEGSRLTVL.

This chain joins TRBV27 and TRBJ2-1, with 9 bases matching TRBD1. The germline V gene has CDR1 MNHEY and CDR2 SMNVEV (reference sequence). The CDR3 consists of 17 residues. V shed 6 bases and J 2 bases; nucleotides not matched to a gene: 11. The DNA of the CDR3 is TGTGCCAGCAGACCACGGACAGGGGAGGGGACCTACAATGAGCAGTTCTTC. Its protein product is CASRPRTGEGTYNEQFF.

The chain couples TRBV13 to TRBJ1-2; D is possibly TRBD1 (5 bases). V was trimmed by 3 bases and J by 6 bases, leaving 11 bases between them. The V gene's germline CDR1 is PRHDT and CDR2 FYEKMQ (reference sequence). The CDR3 totals 13 residues. CDR3 amino acids: CASSLGVAHGYTF. The CDR3, as DNA: TGTGCCAGCAGCTTGGGGGTAGCCCATGGCTACACCTTC.

This clone occurred once. The CDR3 region is CASSIEGQGYQPQHF. DNA for the CDR3: TGTGCCAGTAGTATAGAGGGACAGGGCTATCAGCCCCAGCATTTT. The genes are TRBV19 and TRBJ1-5, with 9 bases that match TRBD1. The CDR3 is 15 residues long. Germline CDR1 is LNHDA and CDR2 is SQIVND (reference sequence). V lost 0 bases and J lost 5; bases outside the gene matches: 2.

The chain links TRBV4-1 to TRBJ2-7; D assignment may be TRBD1 or TRBD2 (5 bases each). Germline CDR1 and CDR2: MGHRA and YSYEKL. The CDR3 runs 13 residues. Trimming pared 4 bases from V and 0 bases from J, leaving 7 bases between. CDR3 residues: CASSRGTSYEQYF. CDR3 nucleotides: TGCGCCAGCAGCCGAGGGACCTCCTACGAGCAGTACTTC.

This rearrangement joins TRBV29-1 to TRBJ1-2; D is possibly TRBD1 (6 bases). This CDR3 comprises 13 residues. Trimming removed 6 bases at V and 8 bases at J, with 19 bases between. Germline values: CDR1 SQVTM, CDR2 ANQGSEA. The CDR3 protein is CSVVLLRGGGYTF. The CDR3 bases are TGCAGCGTAGTCTTACTCAGGGGTGGGGGCTACACCTTC. The full variable domain, rest sourced from reference TRBV29-1 and TRBJ1-2, is SAVISQKPSRDICQRGTSLTIQCQVDSQVTMMFWYRQQPGQSLTLIATANQGSEATYESGFVIDKFPISRPNLTFSTLTVSNMSPEDSSIYLCSVVLLRGGGYTFGSGTRLTVV.

The CDR3 sequence is CASTGGYEQYF. The DNA of the CDR3 is TGTGCCAGCACGGGGGGGTACGAGCAGTACTTC. The chain is built from TRBV2 and TRBJ2-7, with TRBD2 identical over 8 bases. Trimming removed 7 bases from V and 4 bases from J; junction bases left unmatched: 0. This CDR3 is 11 amino acids long. The germline gives CDR1 SNHLY, CDR2 FYNNEI.

This clone has just a few counts. V is TRBV10-1 and J is TRBJ1-3, with D hard to call. With 0 bases removed from V and 0 bases from J, the gap between germline ends came to 9 bases. Looked up from germline, CDR1 is WNHNN and CDR2 is SYGVQD (reference sequence). The CDR3 spans 16 residues. The CDR3 coding sequence is TGCGCCAGCAGTGAGTCGGTCGGGATCTCTGGAAACACCATATATTTT. Its translation: CASSESVGISGNTIYF.

The V gene is TRBV15, the J gene TRBJ1-1; D is undetermined. V lost 3 bases to trimming and J lost 5 bases, with 13 bases between them. CDR1 LNHNV and CDR2 YYDKDF come from the germline V gene (reference sequence). This CDR3 has 14 residues. CDR3 protein: CATSRLTERTEAFF. DNA of the CDR3: TGTGCCACCAGCAGGTTAACGGAAAGAACTGAAGCTTTCTTT.

The rearrangement uses TRBV27 and TRBJ1-1; unclear D gene. The germline V and J ends were trimmed by 0 bases and 6 bases, with 8 bases remaining between them. The CDR3 totals 13 residues. Germline assignment: CDR1 MNHEY and CDR2 SMNVEV (reference sequence). DNA of the CDR3: TGTGCCAGCAGTTTATCGAACGGGTCTGAAGCTTTCTTT. Protein product: CASSLSNGSEAFF.

The J gene is TRBJ1-2, the V gene TRBV28; D is unresolved. There are 13 residues in the CDR3. The germline V and J ends were trimmed by 1 base and 7 bases, with 10 bases remaining between them. CDR1 and CDR2 from the germline V gene are MDHEN and SYDVKM. CDR3 bases: TGTGCCAGCAGTTTATTGCCGGGGTTTGGCTACACCTTC. It specifies CASSLLPGFGYTF.

The sample holds one count of this clone. The chain links TRBV11-2 to TRBJ2-7; 7 bases are a match to TRBD1. Germline loops: CDR1 SGHAT, CDR2 FQNNGV. The length of the CDR3 is 18 residues. The J segment lost 9 bases and the V segment lost 1 base, leaving 21 bases of the junction unmatched. Here the CDR3 DNA reads TGTGCCAGCAGCTTAGTCCCCATGTCCGGGACAGTGCTACGTGGGCAGTACTTC. Translation: CASSLVPMSGTVLRGQYF.

The V call is TRBV13, the J call TRBJ2-7; D gene ambiguous. The length of the CDR3 is 15 residues. Trimming left V 5 bases short and J 6 bases short, with 20 bases between. CDR1 and CDR2 (germline): PRHDT, FYEKMQ (reference sequence). The CDR3, as DNA: TGTGCCAGCAGCCCTGCAGGACCGGGTTTTAGCGAGCAGTACTTC. Protein sequence: CASSPAGPGFSEQYF.

V usage is TRBV19 and J usage is TRBJ1-4, with 7 bases identical to TRBD1. Germline V gene data show CDR1 as LNHDA and CDR2 as SQIVND (reference sequence). The ends lost 2 bases at V and 4 bases at J; junction bases unmatched: 4. The CDR3 sequence is 15 residues long. The CDR3 sequence: CASSILGDSNEKLFF. The CDR3 DNA sequence: TGTGCCAGTAGTATATTAGGGGACAGTAATGAAAAACTGTTTTTT.

The chain links TRBV9 to TRBJ2-2; D unclear. The CDR3 is 16 amino acids. V shed 0 bases and J shed 0 bases, with 9 bases lying between them. The germline V gene has CDR1 SGDLS and CDR2 YYNGEE. The CDR3 DNA reads TGTGCCAGCAGCGTAGGCCACCGCGCGAACACCGGGGAGCTGTTTTTT. It yields the protein CASSVGHRANTGELFF.

This chain links TRBV7-9 with TRBJ1-2, with 9 bases fitting TRBD1. The CDR3 has 16 residues. Germline CDR1 reads SEHNR; CDR2 reads FQNEAQ (reference sequence). V shed 4 bases, J shed 1 base, and the junction held 7 bases outside the gene matches. CDR3 residues: CASSSGTGRNNYGYTF. In DNA, the CDR3 is TGTGCCAGCAGCTCCGGGACAGGGAGAAATAACTATGGCTACACCTTC.

This chain's CDR3 is CASSGQTDQNYGYTF. The CDR3 nucleotides read TGTGCCAGCAGTGGGCAGACAGACCAGAACTATGGCTACACCTTC. The V gene is TRBV28, the J gene TRBJ1-2; a weak D match, TRBD1 (5 bases). In germline, CDR1 is MDHEN, CDR2 SYDVKM. V was shortened by 5 bases and J by 2 bases, with 15 bases between the two germline ends. CDR3 length: 15 amino acids.

V gene TRBV4-2 combines with J gene TRBJ1-2; D not resolved. The CDR3 is 16 residues long. Deletions cut 1 base from V and 4 bases from J, with 16 bases between. CDR1 and CDR2 (germline): LGHNA, YNFKEQ. For the CDR3, the DNA is TGTGCCAGCAGCCAAGGTTATCGAGCCGTCCGCTATGGCTACACCTTC. Translation: CASSQGYRAVRYGYTF.

The chain recombines TRBV2 with TRBJ1-4; D might be TRBD1 (5 bases). The CDR3 runs to 14 residues. Germline V gene lookup returns CDR1 SNHLY and CDR2 FYNNEI. The V end lost 6 bases, the J end lost 5 bases, and 13 bases lay between the germline ends. CDR3 sequence reads: CASRGTGANEKLFF. For the CDR3, the DNA is TGTGCCAGCAGGGGGACGGGTGCAAATGAAAAACTGTTTTTT.

The V and J genes are TRBV28 and TRBJ2-7, with 11 bases that match TRBD2. V shed 4 bases, J shed 4 bases, and the junction held 6 bases outside the gene matches. CDR1 is MDHEN and CDR2 is SYDVKM in the germline V gene. The CDR3 consists of 15 residues. The CDR3 region is CASSSLAGALYEQYF. Here the CDR3 DNA reads TGTGCCAGCAGTTCACTAGCGGGGGCTTTGTACGAGCAGTACTTC.

This chain links TRBV7-9 with TRBJ2-3, with TRBD2 as a possible D gene (5 bases). Trimming left V 3 bases short and J 5 bases short, with 18 bases between. Germline CDR1 SEHNR, CDR2 FQNEAQ (reference sequence). The CDR3 length is 16 residues. Here the CDR3 reads CASSFLLVSPEDTQYF. CDR3 DNA sequence: TGTGCCAGCAGCTTCCTACTAGTATCCCCCGAAGATACGCAGTATTTT.

This clone was observed once. This rearrangement joins TRBV5-3 to TRBJ1-1; D is unclear. TRBV5-3 carries the ORF label, with uncertain function. Deletions cut 2 bases from V and 2 bases from J, with 13 bases between. The CDR3 totals 15 residues. CDR3 region: CARSLAAKINTEAFF. CDR3 in DNA: TGTGCCAGAAGCTTAGCGGCCAAGATAAACACTGAAGCTTTCTTT.

The CDR3, as DNA: TGTGCCAGCAGCGTATCCGGGACAGGGGACTACGAGCAGTACTTC. This sequence encodes CASSVSGTGDYEQYF. The chain joins TRBV9 to TRBJ2-7, with 10 positions matching TRBD1. This CDR3 region has 15 residues. From germline, CDR1 is SGDLS and CDR2 YYNGEE. J lost 3 bases, V lost 1 base, and 4 bases had no gene match.

This clone appeared once. This chain links TRBV9 with TRBJ1-3; D is perhaps TRBD1 (6 bases). The CDR3 extends over 15 amino acids. Germline V gene sequence: CDR1 SGDLS, CDR2 YYNGEE. Trimming took 0 bases from V and 2 from J, leaving 9 bases between them. The CDR3 protein is CASSVAGGTGNTIYF. Written as DNA, the CDR3 is TGTGCCAGCAGCGTAGCGGGGGGCACTGGAAACACCATATATTTT.

This chain links TRBV9 with TRBJ2-5; TRBD1 or TRBD2 may be the D gene (5 bases each). CDR3 length: 13 amino acids. Germline values: CDR1 SGDLS, CDR2 YYNGEE. V lost 4 bases to trimming and J lost 7 bases, with 14 bases between them. The DNA of the CDR3 is TGTGCCAGCAGCCCCGGGGACCCAGGGACCCAGTACTTC. Residues: CASSPGDPGTQYF.

The chain carries TRBV18 and TRBJ1-3; TRBD1 agrees at 8 bases. CDR3 length: 19 amino acids. The V gene's germline CDR1 is KGHSH and CDR2 LQKENI. Trimming removed 2 bases from V and 0 bases from J; junction bases left unmatched: 12. This chain's CDR3 is CASSPSKGQALYSGNTIYF. The CDR3 DNA reads as TGTGCCAGCTCACCATCGAAGGGACAGGCCCTTTACTCTGGAAACACCATATATTTT.

This chain uses TRBV6-5 with TRBJ2-7, with D possibly called TRBD1 or TRBD2 (6 bases each). This CDR3 has 15 residues. CDR1 is MNHEY, CDR2 SVGAGI, per germline. Trimming removed 10 bases from V and 5 bases from J, with 24 bases in between. The CDR3 loop reads CATRGPGGRKHEQYF. CDR3 DNA sequence: TGTGCCACCCGGGGGCCTGGAGGGAGGAAGCACGAGCAGTACTTC.